A single sample is the source of the 7 T cell receptor beta chains below, sequenced in a study of CD8 T cells in ankylosing spondylitis. Study conclusions and caveats: What appeared characteristic of ankylosing spondylitis blood was a TCR beta motif of eight highly homologous variants.

TCRdb redid the calling of the 5' RACE reads with MiXCR, one entry per CDR3 protein. The table includes 700,000 to 850,000 distinct CDR3 sequences, around 11% detected once. These receptors are not linked to any known antigen. Sequenced sample: blood, either unsorted or a sorted T cell fraction (not recorded which). All receptors derive from a male donor with ankylosing spondylitis.

This chain uses TRBV4-2 with TRBJ2-7, with a weak D call TRBD2 (6 bases). Trimming cost V 1 base and J 2 bases, with 21 bases left between them. CDR1 is LGHNA, CDR2 YNFKEQ, per germline. The CDR3 extends over 18 amino acids. CDR3 residues: CASSQVGGGTSGPYEQYF. In DNA form, the CDR3 reads TGTGCCAGCAGCCAAGTGGGGGGAGGCACATCGGGGCCCTACGAGCAGTACTTC.

This clonotype was found many times. The chain carries TRBV20-1 and TRBJ1-5, with TRBD1 matching 7 bases. J gave up 7 bases and V 4 bases, and 7 bases lay outside the gene matches. CDR1 and CDR2 from the germline V gene are DFQATT and SNEGSKA (reference sequence). This CDR3 has 13 residues. In nucleotides, the CDR3 is TGCAGTGCTAAGACAGGGACGTGGCAGCCCCAGCATTTT. Translation: CSAKTGTWQPQHF.

The table lists this clonotype with a few counts. The genes are TRBV7-2 and TRBJ2-3; 7 nucleotides agree with TRBD1. The V segment lost 5 bases and the J segment 2 bases; nucleotides outside the gene matches: 10. This CDR3 spans 16 amino acids. Per the germline V gene, CDR1 is SGHTA and CDR2 is FQGNSA. CDR3 sequence: CASSRQGTLSTDTQYF. The CDR3 DNA sequence: TGTGCCAGCAGCCGACAGGGTACCCTTTCCACAGATACGCAGTATTTT.

This clonotype was observed at least ten times. The rearrangement uses TRBV12-3 or TRBV12-4 and TRBJ1-5, with D possibly TRBD1 on 6 matching bases. There are 17 residues in the CDR3. V was shortened by 1 base and J by 1 base, with 14 bases between the two germline ends. The DNA of the CDR3 is TGTGCCAGCAGTTTAGTCTTTGGACAGTCCAGCAATCAGCCCCAGCATTTT. Encoded protein: CASSLVFGQSSNQPQHF.

This clonotype occurred a few times. The chain uses TRBV6-1 and TRBJ2-7, with 8 bases fitting TRBD1. V lost 10 bases and J lost 5; bases outside the gene matches: 7. This CDR3 comprises 12 residues. CDR1 is MNHNS and CDR2 is SASEGT in the germline V gene. For the CDR3, the DNA is TGTGCCACCTGGACAGGGTGGCACGAGCAGTACTTC. It specifies CATWTGWHEQYF.

This clonotype was counted at least ten times. The J gene is TRBJ2-1, the V gene TRBV5-1; D unclear. Germline V lookup: CDR1 SGHRS, CDR2 YFSETQ. This CDR3 spans 13 amino acids. V was clipped by 4 bases and J by 6 bases, with 11 bases between them. For the CDR3, the DNA is TGCGCCAGCAGCCGATCATGGGGCAATGAGCAGTTCTTC. Encoded protein: CASSRSWGNEQFF.

This clonotype occurred a few times. The rearrangement links TRBV29-1 to TRBJ2-1; perhaps TRBD1 as D (5 bases). Germline V gene sequence: CDR1 SQVTM, CDR2 ANQGSEA. The CDR3 extends over 15 amino acids. The ends were cut back, 5 bases at V and 0 bases at J, with 14 bases in the middle. As DNA, the CDR3 is TGCAGCGTTCGACAGATACTTAGCTCCTACAATGAGCAGTTCTTC. It specifies CSVRQILSSYNEQFF.